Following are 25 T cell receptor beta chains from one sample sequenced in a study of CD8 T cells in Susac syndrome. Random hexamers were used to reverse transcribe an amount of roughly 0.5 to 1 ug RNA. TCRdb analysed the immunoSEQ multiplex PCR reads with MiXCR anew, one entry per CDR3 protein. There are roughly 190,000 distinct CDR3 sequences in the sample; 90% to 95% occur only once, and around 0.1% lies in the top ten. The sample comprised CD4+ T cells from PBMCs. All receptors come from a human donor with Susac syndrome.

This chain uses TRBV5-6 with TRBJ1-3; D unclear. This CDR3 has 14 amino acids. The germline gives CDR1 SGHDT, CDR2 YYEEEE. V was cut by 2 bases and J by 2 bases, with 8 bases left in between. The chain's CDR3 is CASSLMGAGNTIYF. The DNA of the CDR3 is TGTGCCAGCAGCTTAATGGGTGCTGGAAACACCATATATTTT.

This CDR3 reads CASSLDGAGELFF. The CDR3 region has the DNA TGTGCCAGCAGCTTAGATGGGGCCGGGGAGCTGTTTTTT. The chain recombines TRBV11-2 with TRBJ2-2; D uncertain. Germline values: CDR1 SGHAT, CDR2 FQNNGV. Between the trimmed V and J ends, which lost 0 bases and 6 bases, there was a span of 5 bases. CDR3 length equals 13 residues.

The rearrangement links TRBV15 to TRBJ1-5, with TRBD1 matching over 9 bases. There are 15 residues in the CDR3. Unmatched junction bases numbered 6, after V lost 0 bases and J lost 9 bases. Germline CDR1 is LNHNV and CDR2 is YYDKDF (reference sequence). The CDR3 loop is CATSREPGQGRPQHF. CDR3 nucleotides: TGTGCCACCAGCAGAGAACCGGGACAGGGAAGGCCCCAGCATTTT.

The DNA of the CDR3 is TGTGCCAGCAGTTTATTTGGAGGTGGCGAGCAGTACTTC. Translated: CASSLFGGGEQYF. This chain connects TRBV27 to TRBJ2-7; D is possibly TRBD2 (5 bases). Trimming shortened V by 1 base and J by 6 bases, and 10 bases separated the two germline ends. Germline V gene sequence: CDR1 MNHEY, CDR2 SMNVEV (reference sequence). The CDR3 is made up of 13 amino acids.

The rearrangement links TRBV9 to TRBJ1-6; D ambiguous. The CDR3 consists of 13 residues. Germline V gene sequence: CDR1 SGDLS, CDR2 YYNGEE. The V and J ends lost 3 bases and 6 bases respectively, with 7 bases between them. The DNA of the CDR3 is TGTGCCAGCAGCGCCCTAAGTAATTCACCCCTCCACTTT. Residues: CASSALSNSPLHF.

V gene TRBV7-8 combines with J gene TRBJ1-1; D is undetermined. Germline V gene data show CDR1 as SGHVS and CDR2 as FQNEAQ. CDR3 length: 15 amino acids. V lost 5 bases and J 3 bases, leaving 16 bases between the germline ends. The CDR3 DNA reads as TGTGCCAGCAGCGTAAAGTCTGGGTCGTACACTGAAGCTTTCTTT. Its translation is CASSVKSGSYTEAFF.

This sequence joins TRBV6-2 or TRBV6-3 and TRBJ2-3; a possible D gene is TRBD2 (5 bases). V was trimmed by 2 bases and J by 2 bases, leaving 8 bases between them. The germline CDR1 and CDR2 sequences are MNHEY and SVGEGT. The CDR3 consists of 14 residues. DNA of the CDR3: TGTGCCAGCAGTTACGGAGGACCCACAGATACGCAGTATTTT. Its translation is CASSYGGPTDTQYF.

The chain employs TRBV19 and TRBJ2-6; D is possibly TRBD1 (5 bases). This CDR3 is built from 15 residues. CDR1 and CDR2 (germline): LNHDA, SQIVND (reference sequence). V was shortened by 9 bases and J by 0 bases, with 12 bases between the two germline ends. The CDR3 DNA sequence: TGTGCCAGCAAGACAGACCCCTCTGGGGCCAACGTCCTGACTTTC. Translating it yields CASKTDPSGANVLTF.

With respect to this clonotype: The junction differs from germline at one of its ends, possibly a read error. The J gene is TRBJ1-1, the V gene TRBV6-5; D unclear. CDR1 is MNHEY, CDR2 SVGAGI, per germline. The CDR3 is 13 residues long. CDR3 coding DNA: TGTGTCAGCAGTTACCTGGAGAACACTGAAGCTTTCTTT. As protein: CVSSYLENTEAFF.

CDR3 bases: TGCGCCAGCAGCTACCAACGGGGCTATGGCTACACCTTC. Encoded protein: CASSYQRGYGYTF. The chain uses TRBV4-1 and TRBJ1-2; the D is unclear. This CDR3 is built from 13 residues. V lost 5 bases and J 4 bases, leaving 11 bases between the germline ends. Germline loops: CDR1 MGHRA, CDR2 YSYEKL.

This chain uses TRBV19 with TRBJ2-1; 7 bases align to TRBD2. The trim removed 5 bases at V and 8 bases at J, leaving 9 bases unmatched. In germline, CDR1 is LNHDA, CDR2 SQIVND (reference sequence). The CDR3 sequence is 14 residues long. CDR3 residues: CASSAPGRGDEQFF. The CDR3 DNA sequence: TGTGCCAGTAGTGCCCCGGGACGGGGGGATGAGCAGTTCTTC. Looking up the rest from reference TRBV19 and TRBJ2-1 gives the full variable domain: DGGITQSPKYLFRKEGQNVTLSCEQNLNHDAMYWYRQDPGQGLRLIYYSQIVNDFQKGDIAEGYSVSREKKESFPLTVTSAQKNPTAFYLCASSAPGRGDEQFFGPGTRLTVL.

The CDR3 DNA reads TGTGCCAGCAGTGGACTAGCGGAGAACTACGAGCAGTACTTC. It translates to CASSGLAENYEQYF. The chain carries TRBV2 and TRBJ2-7, with 9 positions matching TRBD2. Losses at the gene ends were 4 bases for V and 3 bases for J; bases not matched to a gene: 4. The CDR3 runs to 14 residues. Germline-derived CDR1 and CDR2 are SNHLY and FYNNEI.

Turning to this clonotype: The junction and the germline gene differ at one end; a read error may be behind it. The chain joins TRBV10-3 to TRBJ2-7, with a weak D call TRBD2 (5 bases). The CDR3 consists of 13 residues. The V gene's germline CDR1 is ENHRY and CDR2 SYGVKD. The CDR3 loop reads CAIREYGESEQYF. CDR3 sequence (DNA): TGTGCCATCAGAGAGTATGGGGAGTCGGAGCAGTACTTC.

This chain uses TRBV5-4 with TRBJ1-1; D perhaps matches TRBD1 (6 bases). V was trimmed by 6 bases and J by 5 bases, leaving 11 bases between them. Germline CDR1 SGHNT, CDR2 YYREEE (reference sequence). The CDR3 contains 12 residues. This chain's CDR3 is CASNPRGTEAFF. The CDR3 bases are TGTGCCAGCAACCCTAGGGGGACTGAAGCTTTCTTT.

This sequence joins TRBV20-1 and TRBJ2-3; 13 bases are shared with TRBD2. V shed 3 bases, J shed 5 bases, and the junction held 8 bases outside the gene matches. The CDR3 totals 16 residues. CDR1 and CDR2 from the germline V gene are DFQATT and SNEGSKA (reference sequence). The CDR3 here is CSARTSGGLGLDTQYF. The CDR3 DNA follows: TGCAGTGCTAGGACTAGCGGGGGGCTAGGACTAGATACGCAGTATTTT.

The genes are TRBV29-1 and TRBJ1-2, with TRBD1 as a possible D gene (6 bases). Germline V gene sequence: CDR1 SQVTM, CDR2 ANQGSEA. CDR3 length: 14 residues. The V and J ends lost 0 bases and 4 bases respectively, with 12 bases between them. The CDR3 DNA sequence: TGCAGCGTTGAAGATGCCAGGGGTTTCTATGGCTACACCTTC. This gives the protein CSVEDARGFYGYTF.

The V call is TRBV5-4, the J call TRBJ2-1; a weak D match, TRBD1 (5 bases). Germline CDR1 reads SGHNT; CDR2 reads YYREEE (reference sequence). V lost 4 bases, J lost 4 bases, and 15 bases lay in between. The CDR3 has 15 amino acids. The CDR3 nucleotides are TGTGCCAGCAGCCCGGACCCAGCAGGGTACAATGAGCAGTTCTTC. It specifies CASSPDPAGYNEQFF.

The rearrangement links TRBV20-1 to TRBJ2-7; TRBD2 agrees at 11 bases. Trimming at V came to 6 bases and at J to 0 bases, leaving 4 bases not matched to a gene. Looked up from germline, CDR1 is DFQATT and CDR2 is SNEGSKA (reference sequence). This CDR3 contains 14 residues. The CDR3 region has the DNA TGCAGTGCCGGACTAGCGGGTTACTCCTACGAGCAGTACTTC. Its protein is CSAGLAGYSYEQYF.

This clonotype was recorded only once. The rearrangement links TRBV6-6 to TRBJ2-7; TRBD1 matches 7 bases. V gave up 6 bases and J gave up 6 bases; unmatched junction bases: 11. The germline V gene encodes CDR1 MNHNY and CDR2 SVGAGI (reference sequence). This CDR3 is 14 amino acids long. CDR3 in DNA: TGTGCCAGCAGACAGACAGGGAATTTGCCCGAGCAGTACTTC. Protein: CASRQTGNLPEQYF.

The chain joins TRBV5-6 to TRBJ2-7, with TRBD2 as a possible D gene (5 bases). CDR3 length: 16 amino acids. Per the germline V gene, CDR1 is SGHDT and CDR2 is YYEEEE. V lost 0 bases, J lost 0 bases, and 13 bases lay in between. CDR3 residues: CASSLVATTLSYEQYF. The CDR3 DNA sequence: TGTGCCAGCAGCTTGGTCGCGACTACTCTCTCCTACGAGCAGTACTTC.

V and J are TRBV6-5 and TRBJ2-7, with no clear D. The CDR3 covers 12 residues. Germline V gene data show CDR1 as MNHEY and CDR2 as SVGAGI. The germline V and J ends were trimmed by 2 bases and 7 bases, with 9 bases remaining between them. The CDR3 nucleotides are TGTGCCAGCAGTTACCATGGGGAAGAGCAGTACTTC. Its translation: CASSYHGEEQYF.

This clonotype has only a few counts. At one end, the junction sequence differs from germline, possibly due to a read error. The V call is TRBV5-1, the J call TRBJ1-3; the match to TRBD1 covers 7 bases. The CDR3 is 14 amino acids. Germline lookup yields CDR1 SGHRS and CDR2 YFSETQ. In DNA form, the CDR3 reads TGTGCCAGCTCACCTGGGACAGCTGGAAACACCATATATTTT. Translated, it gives CASSPGTAGNTIYF.

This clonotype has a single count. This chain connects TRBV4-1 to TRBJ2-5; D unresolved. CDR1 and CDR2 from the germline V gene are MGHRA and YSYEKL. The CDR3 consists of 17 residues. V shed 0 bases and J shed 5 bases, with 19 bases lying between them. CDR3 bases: TGCGCCAGCAGCCAAGAACTTCTGGGGTACGTTCGGGAGACCCAGTACTTC. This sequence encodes CASSQELLGYVRETQYF.

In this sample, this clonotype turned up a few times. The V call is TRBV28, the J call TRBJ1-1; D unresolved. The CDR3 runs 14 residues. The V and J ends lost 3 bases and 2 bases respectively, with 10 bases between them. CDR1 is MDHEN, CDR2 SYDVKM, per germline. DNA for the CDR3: TGTGCCAGCAGTTTGTCGGGCCTAAACACTGAAGCTTTCTTT. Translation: CASSLSGLNTEAFF.

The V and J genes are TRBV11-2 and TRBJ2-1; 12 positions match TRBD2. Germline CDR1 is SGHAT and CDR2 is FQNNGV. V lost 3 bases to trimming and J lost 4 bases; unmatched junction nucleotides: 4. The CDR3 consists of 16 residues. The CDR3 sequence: CASSFRLAGDYNEQFF. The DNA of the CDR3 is TGTGCCAGCAGCTTTCGACTAGCGGGAGATTACAATGAGCAGTTCTTC. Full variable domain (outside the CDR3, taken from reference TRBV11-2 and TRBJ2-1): EAGVAQSPRYKIIEKRQSVAFWCNPISGHATLYWYQQILGQGPKLLIQFQNNGVVDDSQLPKDRFSAERLKGVDSTLKIQPAKLEDSAVYLCASSFRLAGDYNEQFFGPGTRLTVL.